This TCR beta chain comes out of a study of STAT5B mutations in CD4+ large granular lymphocyte leukemia (dated by TCRdb to 2021 to 2024). Background for the entire study: Among healthy controls, the CDR3 'QG' motif was associated with a particular HLA allele. The study compared the TCRbeta repertoires of patients with CD4+ T-cell large granular lymphocyte leukemia against the TCRbeta repertoires of healthy blood donors. Flow cytometry performed on FACSCanto II or FACSVerse showed that the purified fractions had more than 95% purity among lymphocytes. Summary of the overall study and its limitations: TRBV06-family usage was enriched among the top patient clones (8/27) compared with healthy controls (2/35). Compared with healthy CD4+ repertoires, CD4-sorted patient repertoires appeared more clonal, and this difference remained even after the putative leukemic clones were removed. Main leukemic clonotypes were private to each patient, although approximately 25% of the main leukemic clonotypes were found at low frequency in the non-leukemic repertoires of other patients. The data were not HLA-matched, and the higher clonality in CD4+ T-LGLL than in CD8+ T-LGLL could be due to the relatively small sample size.

The immunoSEQ assay at survey resolution was applied to genomic DNA for sequencing of TCRbeta rearrangements. Regarding the original processing steps: In the TCR sequencing data, the smallest productive clonotype frequency that could be detected was 2.59 x 10-5. Only productive TCRbeta rearrangements, defined as complete and in-frame sequences, were included in the analyses. Simpson clonality, calculated in the immunoSEQ Analyzer version 3.0, was used as the measure of sample clonality. Clones were binned by frequency as very rare, small, medium, large (1-20%) or hyperexpanded (>20%). Generation probabilities were estimated with OLGA 1.2.3, V-gene circos plots were generated with VDJtools, specificities were searched for in VDJdb, and CDR3 motifs were identified with GLIPH. Imported from immuneACCESS, the table was reduced by TCRdb to in-frame sequences with V and J called. These copies leave out some clones; in studies compared against another copy, an unresolved V gene accounts for under half, and the cause of the remainder is not known. V and J calls and clone size follow that table, whereas D and trimming were derived from the DNA. This sample holds 35,000 or so clones; roughly 87% were observed only once. In total, the top ten clones hold around 3.5% of the sample.

With respect to this clone: There is no known antigen for this receptor. The sample holds no much larger clone one base away, and base qualities are not on file.

Healthy controls were approximately 40 blood donors whose buffy coats came from the Finnish Red Cross blood service. All TCR-sequenced material derived from peripheral blood: patient blood samples and healthy donor buffy coats. Ficoll-Hypaque gradient centrifugation was used to isolate peripheral blood mononuclear cells. CD4+ cells were magnetically purified from the buffy coats of healthy controls. The Gentra Puregene Cell and Tissue kit was used for genomic DNA extraction, and quantification was performed on a Qubit 2.0 fluorometer. Relative to germline, V is 0 bases shorter and J is 2 bases shorter, with 8 bases between their ends. The CDR3 holds 14 amino acids from the cysteine to the phenylalanine. The retained sequence is limited to the CDR3, 42 bases, with the frame set at the first base.

This clonotype was obtained from a human donor in good health. The sequenced sample was CD4+ T cells from blood buffy coats. The sequence links TRBV5-3 to TRBJ1-2; TRBD1 is a possible D gene, resting on 5 matching bases. TRBV5-3 is flagged as an ORF with uncertain function. CDR3 reads: CARSLAGVNYGYTF. The sequence in DNA is TGTGCCAGAAGCTTGGCGGGGGTAAACTATGGCTACACCTTC.